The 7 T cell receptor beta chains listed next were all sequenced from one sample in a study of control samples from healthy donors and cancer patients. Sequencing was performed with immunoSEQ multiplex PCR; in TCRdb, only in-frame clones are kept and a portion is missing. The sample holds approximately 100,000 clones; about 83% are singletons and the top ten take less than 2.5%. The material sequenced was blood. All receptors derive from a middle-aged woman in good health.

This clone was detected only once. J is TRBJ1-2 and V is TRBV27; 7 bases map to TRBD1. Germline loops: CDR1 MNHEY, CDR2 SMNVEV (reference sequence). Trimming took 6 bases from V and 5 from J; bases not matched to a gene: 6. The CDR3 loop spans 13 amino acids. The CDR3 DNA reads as TGTGCCAGCAGATCGGGACAGTCATATGGCTACACCTTC. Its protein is CASRSGQSYGYTF.

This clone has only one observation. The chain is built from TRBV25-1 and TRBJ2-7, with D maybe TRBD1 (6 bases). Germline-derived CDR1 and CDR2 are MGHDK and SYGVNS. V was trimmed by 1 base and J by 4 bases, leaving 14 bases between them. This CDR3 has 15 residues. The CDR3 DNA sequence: TGTGCCAGCAGTGAATTGGGGGCAGGGGAATACGAGCAGTACTTC. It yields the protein CASSELGAGEYEQYF.

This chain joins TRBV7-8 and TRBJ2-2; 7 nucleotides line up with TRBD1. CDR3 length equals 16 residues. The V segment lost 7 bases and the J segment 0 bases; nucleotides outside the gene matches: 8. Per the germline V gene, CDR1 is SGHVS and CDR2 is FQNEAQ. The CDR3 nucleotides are TGTGCCAGCACGGCCTACACAGGGGCGAACACCGGGGAGCTGTTTTTT. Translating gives CASTAYTGANTGELFF.

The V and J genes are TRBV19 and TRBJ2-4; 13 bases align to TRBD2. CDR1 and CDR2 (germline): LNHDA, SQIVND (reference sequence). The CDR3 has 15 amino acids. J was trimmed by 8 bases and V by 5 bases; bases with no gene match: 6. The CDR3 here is CASSRTSGGIDIQYF. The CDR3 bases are TGTGCCAGTAGTCGGACTAGCGGGGGTATAGACATTCAGTACTTC.

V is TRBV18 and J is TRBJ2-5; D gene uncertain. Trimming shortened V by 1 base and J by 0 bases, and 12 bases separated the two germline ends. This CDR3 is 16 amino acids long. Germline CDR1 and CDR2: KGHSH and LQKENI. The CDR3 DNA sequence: TGTGCCAGCTCACCACTACTTCTCTCGTACCAAGAGACCCAGTACTTC. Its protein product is CASSPLLLSYQETQYF.

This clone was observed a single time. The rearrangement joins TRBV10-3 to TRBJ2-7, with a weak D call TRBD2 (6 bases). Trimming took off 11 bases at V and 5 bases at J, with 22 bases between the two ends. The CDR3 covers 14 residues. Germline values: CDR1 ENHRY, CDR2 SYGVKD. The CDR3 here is CASGTPATKNEQYF. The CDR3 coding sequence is TGTGCCTCAGGGACTCCCGCGACAAAAAACGAGCAGTACTTC.

The CDR3 protein is CASSQDLGNSPLHF. The CDR3 DNA sequence: TGCGCCAGCAGCCAAGATTTGGGAAATTCACCCCTCCACTTT. The chain employs TRBV4-3 and TRBJ1-6; D gene ambiguous. CDR1 is LGHNA and CDR2 is YSLEER in the germline V gene. The CDR3 length is 14 residues. Trimming took 0 bases from V and 7 from J, leaving 7 bases between them.